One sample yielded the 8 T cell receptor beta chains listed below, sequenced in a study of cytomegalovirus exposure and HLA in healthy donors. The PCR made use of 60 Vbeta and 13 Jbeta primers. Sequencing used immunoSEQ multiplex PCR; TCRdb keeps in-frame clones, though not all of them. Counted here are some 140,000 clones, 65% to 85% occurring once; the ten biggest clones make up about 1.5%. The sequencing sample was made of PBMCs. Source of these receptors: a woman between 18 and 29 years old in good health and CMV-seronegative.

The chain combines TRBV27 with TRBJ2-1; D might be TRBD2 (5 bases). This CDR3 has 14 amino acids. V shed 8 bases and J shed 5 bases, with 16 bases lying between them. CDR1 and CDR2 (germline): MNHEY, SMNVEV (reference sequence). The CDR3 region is CASSRELGDNEQFF. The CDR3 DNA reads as TGTGCCAGCTCCCGGGAACTTGGAGACAATGAGCAGTTCTTC.

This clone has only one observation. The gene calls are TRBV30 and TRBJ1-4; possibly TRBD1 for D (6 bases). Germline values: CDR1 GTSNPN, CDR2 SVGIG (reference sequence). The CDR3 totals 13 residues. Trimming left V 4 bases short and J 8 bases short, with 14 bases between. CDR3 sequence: CAWNRASREKLFF. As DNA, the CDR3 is TGTGCCTGGAACAGGGCGTCGAGAGAAAAACTGTTTTTT.

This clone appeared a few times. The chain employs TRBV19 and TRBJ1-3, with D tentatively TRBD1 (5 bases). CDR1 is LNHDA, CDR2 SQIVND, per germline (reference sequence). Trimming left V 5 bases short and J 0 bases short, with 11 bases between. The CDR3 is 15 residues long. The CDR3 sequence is CASSVGHRSGNTIYF. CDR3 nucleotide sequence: TGTGCCAGTAGTGTCGGACACCGCTCTGGAAACACCATATATTTT.

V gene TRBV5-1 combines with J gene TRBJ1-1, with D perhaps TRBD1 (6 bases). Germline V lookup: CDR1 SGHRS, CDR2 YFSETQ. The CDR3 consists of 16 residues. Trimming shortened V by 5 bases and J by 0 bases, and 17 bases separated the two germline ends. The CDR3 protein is CASRPLDSSMNTEAFF. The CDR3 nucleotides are TGCGCCAGCAGGCCGTTGGACAGCAGTATGAACACTGAAGCTTTCTTT.

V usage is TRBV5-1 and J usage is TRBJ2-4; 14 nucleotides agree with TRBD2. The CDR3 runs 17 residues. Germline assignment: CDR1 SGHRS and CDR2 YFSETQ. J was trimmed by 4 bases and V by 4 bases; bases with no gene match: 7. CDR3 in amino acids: CASSRGLAGEDKNIQYF. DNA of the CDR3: TGCGCCAGCAGCAGGGGACTAGCGGGAGAAGATAAAAACATTCAGTACTTC.

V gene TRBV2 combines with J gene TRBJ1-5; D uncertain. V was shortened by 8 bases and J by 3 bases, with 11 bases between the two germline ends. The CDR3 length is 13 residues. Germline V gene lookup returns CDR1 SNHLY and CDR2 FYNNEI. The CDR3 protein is CASGLQSNQPQHF. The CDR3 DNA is TGTGCCAGCGGCTTGCAGTCCAATCAGCCCCAGCATTTT.

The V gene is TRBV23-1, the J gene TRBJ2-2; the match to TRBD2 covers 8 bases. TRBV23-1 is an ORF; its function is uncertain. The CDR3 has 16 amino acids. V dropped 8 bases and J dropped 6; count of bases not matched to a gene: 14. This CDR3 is CASGKSGSRGAGELFF. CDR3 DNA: TGCGCCAGCGGTAAAAGCGGGAGTAGAGGGGCCGGGGAGCTGTTTTTT.

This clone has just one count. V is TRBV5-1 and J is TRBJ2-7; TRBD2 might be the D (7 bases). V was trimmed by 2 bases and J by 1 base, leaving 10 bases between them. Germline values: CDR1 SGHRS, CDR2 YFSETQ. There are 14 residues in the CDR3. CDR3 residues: CASSLRGGSYEQYF. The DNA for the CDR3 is TGCGCCAGCAGCTTAAGGGGGGGATCCTACGAGCAGTACTTC.